The entry below describes one T cell receptor (beta chain). Noted treatment: roughly 19 received Ad26.COV2.S at low or high dose, single or two shots; several received placebo; per-sample allocation not given. After the first vaccine or placebo injection, samples were drawn on day 63. The data belong to a study of Ad26.COV2.S vaccination and SARS-CoV-2 variants. Only in-frame clones appear in the TCRdb table, and some are missing; sequencing was by immunoSEQ multiplex PCR. The sample carries about 680,000 clones, 89% recorded once. The source material was peripheral blood, sampled in a trial of Ad26.COV2.S vaccine versus placebo. This receptor was identified in a person aged 18-60 years who received the Ad26.COV2.S COVID-19 vaccine or a placebo.

The CDR3 nucleotides read TGTGCCTGGAGTCGGGGGGTCTACAATGAGCAGTTCTTC. It encodes CAWSRGVYNEQFF. This chain connects TRBV30 to TRBJ2-1, with TRBD2 identical over 7 bases. The germline gives CDR1 GTSNPN, CDR2 SVGIG (reference sequence). V was pared by 2 bases and J by 3 bases, with 1 base of the junction left unmatched. The CDR3 extends over 13 amino acids.